This TCR beta chain comes out of a study of CD8 T cells in Susac syndrome. V gave up 3 bases and J gave up 9 bases, with 21 bases separating them. The CDR3 contains 15 residues. Per the germline V gene, CDR1 is ENHRY and CDR2 is SYGVKD. About 0.5 to 1 ug RNA was reverse transcribed with random hexamers. The TCR beta CDR3 was amplified by immunoSEQ multiplex PCR across 54 Vbeta, 13 Jbeta. TCRdb reprocessed the immunoSEQ multiplex PCR reads via MiXCR and lists one record per CDR3 protein. The sample lists roughly 180,000 distinct CDR3 sequences, about 94% seen once, with about 0.088% in the top ten. Negative isolation yielded CD8+ and CD4+ T cells; FACS enriched TEMRA cells. This clonotype was detected only once.

This chain uses TRBV10-3 with TRBJ2-7; D is ambiguous. The clonotype originates from a human donor with multiple sclerosis. Sequenced: CD4+ T cells from PBMCs. CDR3 sequence: CAISDPTHNKRGQYF. In DNA, the CDR3 is TGTGCCATCAGTGACCCGACTCATAACAAACGCGGGCAGTACTTC.